This T cell receptor (beta chain) was recovered during a study of shared clonotypes between healthy human individuals. As concerns this clone: Its antigen is not known.

Sequencing used immunoSEQ multiplex PCR; TCRdb keeps in-frame clones, though not all of them. The sample consists of approximately 2.1 million clones, 80% to 95% of them appearing once. General study results and limits: Only blood samples were collected, and tissue repertoires likely differ. What rarefaction showed was incomplete sorted-subset sequencing despite large depth.

Healthy HIV-negative adults with no recent acute infections or vaccinations were recruited as donors. Looked up from germline, CDR1 is MNHNY and CDR2 is SVGAGI (reference sequence). The V segment lost 5 bases and the J segment 3 bases; nucleotides outside the gene matches: 11. The CDR3 is 16 residues long. The V call is TRBV6-6, the J call TRBJ2-7, with 9 bases matching TRBD1. Sequencing used naive CD4+ T cells from PBMCs. Subset described: CD45RA+ positively selected. The sequence derives from a man aged 18 to 30 in good health. Some clones in this sample may be carry-over from other donors' samples. Written as DNA, the CDR3 is TGTGCCAGCAGTAAATCTGATCCGGGACAGGGCTACGAGCAGTACTTC. Protein sequence: CASSKSDPGQGYEQYF.